The clone carrying this TCR beta chain came up a few times. From germline, CDR1 is SGHDN and CDR2 FVKESK. The V gene lost 1 base and the J gene lost 2 bases, with 17 bases spanning the gap. The CDR3 consists of 17 residues. The data were produced by immunoSEQ multiplex PCR, yet TCRdb's version contains in-frame clones alone and is incomplete. This sample has roughly 230,000 clones, with about 84% found just once. This entry belongs to a study of blood T cell repertoires in COVID-19. The wider study: Sources were T cells, B-cell-depleted T cells, or PBMCs; the material itself was cDNA or gDNA.

This receptor was taken from a woman of 80 years or more with acute or convalescent COVID-19. The chain has TRBV14 and TRBJ1-2; D is ambiguous. Input material: peripheral blood. The CDR3 is CASSQATIDSRNYGYTF. In nucleotides, the CDR3 is TGTGCCAGCAGCCAAGCTACTATCGACTCCAGAAACTATGGCTACACCTTC.